Shown below are 20 T cell receptor beta chains from a single sample sequenced in a study of glioma-infiltrating T cells. TCR alpha and beta CDR3 regions were amplified from RNA using iRepertoire nested multiplex PCR. MiXCR, applied by TCRdb to the multiplex PCR reads, yields one record per CDR3 protein. The sample contains more than 100,000 distinct CDR3 sequences, around 29% of which appear only once. The material sequenced was glioma tissue, nonneoplastic brain tissue, or PBMCs (not recorded which). Receptor source: a human donor with low-grade glioma or glioblastoma, undergoing nonglioma brain surgery, or in good health (not recorded which).

The chain joins TRBV7-2 to TRBJ1-2; tentatively, D is TRBD1 (6 bases). The ends were cut back, 5 bases at V and 5 bases at J, with 18 bases in the middle. CDR1 and CDR2 (germline): SGHTA, FQGNSA. The CDR3 consists of 15 residues. CDR3 bases: TGTGCCAGCAGCCCACAGGGCGGGGAAGGGTATGGCTACACCTTC. This translates into CASSPQGGEGYGYTF.

This clonotype was seen just once. The chain carries TRBV10-3 and TRBJ1-2; D uncertain. Per germline, CDR1 ENHRY and CDR2 SYGVKD. CDR3 size: 14 residues. V lost 0 bases and J lost 7, with 12 bases in between. CDR3 in DNA: TGTGCCATCAGTGAGTCGAGTACGTACGTTGGCTACACCTTC. Amino acid sequence: CAISESSTYVGYTF.

This clonotype was observed many times. V usage is TRBV2 and J usage is TRBJ2-7; no clear D. This CDR3 has 12 residues. Per the germline V gene, CDR1 is SNHLY and CDR2 is FYNNEI. Trimming removed 6 bases at V and 12 bases at J, with 18 bases between. CDR3 loop: CASRPTGLLAYF. The CDR3 DNA sequence: TGTGCCAGCAGACCCACGGGTTTACTTGCGTACTTC.

CDR3 DNA: TGTGCCTGGAACCAGGGGAACTATGGCTACACCTTC. Translated, it gives CAWNQGNYGYTF. The J gene is TRBJ1-2, the V gene TRBV30; perhaps TRBD1 as D (6 bases). The CDR3 contains 12 residues. Trimming removed 4 bases from V and 2 bases from J, with 8 bases in between. Germline V gives CDR1 GTSNPN, CDR2 SVGIG (reference sequence). The full variable domain, rest sourced from reference TRBV30 and TRBJ1-2, is SQTIHQWPATLVQPVGSPLSLECTVEGTSNPNLYWYRQAAGRGLQLLFYSVGIGQISSEVPQNLSASRPQDRQFILSSKKLLLSDSGFYLCAWNQGNYGYTFGSGTRLTVV.

Many counts were recorded for this clonotype. The chain combines TRBV7-8 with TRBJ2-7; the D gene is possibly TRBD2 (6 bases). Germline values: CDR1 SGHVS, CDR2 FQNEAQ. The CDR3 has 14 residues. Deletions cut 4 bases from V and 6 bases from J, with 16 bases between. CDR3 nucleotide sequence: TGTGCCAGCAGCTCCTCGGACTACCAAGGCGAGCAGTACTTC. Translating it yields CASSSSDYQGEQYF. Full variable domain (remainder filled in from reference TRBV7-8 and TRBJ2-7): GAGVSQSPRYKVAKRGQDVALRCDPISGHVSLFWYQQALGQGPEFLTYFQNEAQLDKSGLPSDRFFAERPEGSVSTLKIQRTQQEDSAVYLCASSSSDYQGEQYFGPGTRLTVT.

On this clonotype itself: A read error is possible here, since a much larger clone lies one base away. The rearrangement links TRBV7-6 to TRBJ2-5; D gene ambiguous. Germline V gene lookup returns CDR1 SGHVS and CDR2 FNYEAQ. The CDR3 runs 11 residues. The CDR3 region is CANGPQETQYF. Written as DNA, the CDR3 is TGTGCTAACGGACCCCAAGAGACCCAGTACTTC.

This clonotype was detected many times. The chain recombines TRBV6-6 with TRBJ2-7; D might be TRBD1 (5 bases). Trimming cost V 0 bases and J 2 bases, with 14 bases left between them. CDR1 is MNHNY, CDR2 SVGAGI, per germline (reference sequence). The CDR3 loop spans 16 amino acids. CDR3 region: CASSYSLPGLAYEQYF. As DNA, the CDR3 is TGTGCCAGCAGTTACTCGCTTCCAGGGTTGGCCTACGAGCAGTACTTC.

This clonotype was detected only a few times. V is TRBV19 and J is TRBJ2-3; TRBD2 is a possible D gene (5 bases). The length of the CDR3 is 13 residues. Germline CDR1 is LNHDA and CDR2 is SQIVND (reference sequence). Trimming stripped 2 bases from V and 13 bases from J, with 16 bases between. This CDR3 reads CASSIQPAPGKYF. CDR3 nucleotides: TGTGCCAGTAGTATACAACCGGCTCCGGGGAAGTATTTT.

The genes are TRBV30 and TRBJ1-1; the D gene is possibly TRBD1 (5 bases). V lost 1 base and J 0 bases, leaving 12 bases between the germline ends. The CDR3 is made up of 15 amino acids. CDR1 GTSNPN and CDR2 SVGIG come from the germline V gene (reference sequence). The CDR3 nucleotides are TGTGCCTGGAGTGGAAAGACAGAAATGAACACTGAAGCTTTCTTT. This encodes CAWSGKTEMNTEAFF.

This clonotype was recorded many times. The rearrangement links TRBV7-8 to TRBJ2-1; 13 nucleotides line up with TRBD2. V lost 2 bases, J lost 8 bases, and 3 bases stayed unmatched. This CDR3 has 15 residues. Germline lookup yields CDR1 SGHVS and CDR2 FQNEAQ. CDR3 protein: CASSLTSGGADEQFF. The CDR3 DNA follows: TGTGCCAGCAGCTTAACTAGCGGGGGGGCAGATGAGCAGTTCTTC.

Of note for this clonotype: A read error may be the cause here, since a much bigger clone is one base away. The chain has TRBV27 and TRBJ2-7, with D perhaps matching TRBD1 (5 bases). Germline CDR1 reads MNHEY; CDR2 reads SMNVEV (reference sequence). This CDR3 is 15 amino acids long. Trimming cost V 4 bases and J 2 bases, with 15 bases left between them. CDR3: CASSSMPTGTYEQYF. The CDR3 DNA follows: TGTGCCAGCAGTTCGATGCCTACAGGAACCTACGAGCAGTACTTC.

This clonotype was seen repeatedly, ten times or more. This chain connects TRBV7-2 to TRBJ2-1, with D possibly matching TRBD1 (6 bases). V gave up 5 bases and J gave up 4 bases, with 15 bases separating them. Germline CDR1 SGHTA, CDR2 FQGNSA. The CDR3 has 15 amino acids. This CDR3 reads CASSQDRLLYNEQFF. The CDR3, as DNA: TGTGCCAGCAGCCAGGACAGATTACTTTACAATGAGCAGTTCTTC.

This clonotype has just a few counts. The rearrangement joins TRBV18 to TRBJ1-1; tentatively, D is TRBD1 (5 bases). This CDR3 spans 15 amino acids. The ends were cut back, 5 bases at V and 3 bases at J, with 16 bases in the middle. CDR1 is KGHSH, CDR2 LQKENI, per germline. CDR3 residues: CASSARDGIDTEAFF. For the CDR3, the DNA is TGTGCCAGCTCAGCACGGGACGGAATCGACACTGAAGCTTTCTTT.

This clonotype was detected once. This sequence may be a read error, since a much larger clone differs from it by one base. This rearrangement joins TRBV6-9 to TRBJ2-1; TRBD2 matches at 7 bases. The CDR3 runs to 18 residues. V dropped 3 bases and J dropped 2; count of bases not matched to a gene: 13. Germline V gene sequence: CDR1 MNHGY, CDR2 SVAAGI. CDR3 bases: TGTGCCAGCAGTTACCTGAAGGATCCGGGGGGAACCTACAATGAGCAGTTCTTC. Protein: CASSYLKDPGGTYNEQFF.

Turning to this clonotype: Being one base from a much bigger clone, this may be a read error. The chain recombines TRBV7-2 with TRBJ2-1; no definite D call. The CDR3 contains 13 residues. Germline V gives CDR1 SGHTA, CDR2 FQGNSA. The CDR3 loop reads CASSFPWGNGQFF. The CDR3 bases are TGTGCCAGCAGCTTCCCCTGGGGTAATGGGCAGTTCTTC. Variable domain in full (rest from reference TRBV7-2 and TRBJ2-1): GAGVSQSPSNKVTEKGKDVELRCDPISGHTALYWYRQSLGQGLEFLIYFQGNSAPDKSGLPSDRFSAERTGGSVSTLTIQRTQQEDSAVYLCASSFPWGNGQFFGPGTRLTVL.

As concerns this clonotype: One junction end disagrees with the germline gene, perhaps due to a read error. The V gene is TRBV6-5, the J gene TRBJ2-1, with TRBD1 identical over 8 bases. This CDR3 contains 20 residues. Per germline, CDR1 MNHEY and CDR2 SVGAGI. This CDR3 reads CASSYSPGQDWKASYNEQSF. CDR3 nucleotides: TGTGCCAGCAGTTACTCGCCGGGACAGGATTGGAAGGCTTCCTACAATGAGCAGTCCTTC.

This clonotype was found a few times. The chain recombines TRBV29-1 with TRBJ2-5; D possibly matches TRBD1 or TRBD2 (6 bases each). CDR1 is SQVTM and CDR2 is ANQGSEA in the germline V gene. Trimming pared 4 bases from V and 2 bases from J, leaving 8 bases between. The CDR3 extends over 12 amino acids. This chain's CDR3 is CSVGRGQETQYF. CDR3 nucleotide sequence: TGCAGCGTTGGGAGGGGGCAAGAGACCCAGTACTTC. Filled out from reference TRBV29-1 and TRBJ2-5, the complete variable domain reads SAVISQKPSRDICQRGTSLTIQCQVDSQVTMMFWYRQQPGQSLTLIATANQGSEATYESGFVIDKFPISRPNLTFSTLTVSNMSPEDSSIYLCSVGRGQETQYFGPGTRLLVL.

V is TRBV6-1 and J is TRBJ2-5; D possibly matches TRBD1 or TRBD2 (7 bases each). From germline, CDR1 is MNHNS and CDR2 SASEGT. The CDR3 sequence is 12 residues long. The V gene lost 10 bases and the J gene lost 1 base, with 10 bases spanning the gap. The CDR3 DNA is TGTGCCACAGGGGGGGCCCAAGAGACCCAGTACTTC. Its protein product is CATGGAQETQYF.

The chain carries TRBV6-1 and TRBJ2-2; 9 nucleotides agree with TRBD1. Germline-derived CDR1 and CDR2 are MNHNS and SASEGT. V shed 6 bases and J 8 bases; nucleotides not matched to a gene: 7. The CDR3 loop spans 14 amino acids. This CDR3 is CASRRTGDKGELFF. The CDR3 DNA sequence: TGTGCCAGCAGGCGGACAGGGGACAAGGGGGAGCTGTTTTTT.

Concerning this clonotype: Germline is not matched at one junction end, which may reflect a read error. The chain combines TRBV24-1 with TRBJ2-3; no clear D. This CDR3 spans 13 amino acids. The germline gives CDR1 KGHDR, CDR2 SFDVKD. CDR3 DNA: TGTGCCGCCAGTGGCGGAGCCGGGGATACGCAGTATTTT. As protein: CAASGGAGDTQYF.